This T cell receptor (beta chain) was captured by sequencing in a study of blood T cell repertoires in COVID-19. TCRdb's copy holds only in-frame clones and misses some; the assay was immunoSEQ multiplex PCR. The table shows 200,000 to 250,000 clones, with approximately 91% occurring only once. The V and J ends lost 3 bases and 0 bases respectively, with 12 bases between them. Germline V gene data show CDR1 as KGHSH and CDR2 as LQKENI. The CDR3 consists of 16 residues. The sample holds a few counts of this clone. Material: peripheral blood. This receptor was identified in a man in his 60s who had recovered from COVID-19. The chain joins TRBV18 to TRBJ1-3, with D possibly TRBD1 on 5 matching bases. The chain's CDR3 is CASSPVDTSSGNTIYF. The CDR3 DNA reads as TGTGCCAGCTCACCGGTGGACACGAGCTCTGGAAACACCATATATTTT.